These T cell receptor beta chains were read from a single sample in a study of shared clonotypes between healthy human individuals. Here immunoSEQ multiplex PCR was the method, and the copy in TCRdb shows in-frame clones only, minus some. Found here are 1.6 million or so clones, around 95% of them singletons; the top ten hold over 1%. Sequenced sample: naive CD4+ T cells sorted from blood. The receptor set was obtained from a man in his thirties or forties in good health. The CDR3 runs from the conserved cysteine through the conserved F or W. D genes are given only for firm matches. The listing skips clone size in some rows; elsewhere it reads once, few, many or a size class.

>TRBV11-2|once|TRBJ2-5|13|-
CASSPGPQETQYF
TGTGCCAGCAGCCCCGGGCCACAGGAGACCCAGTACTTC
>TRBV11-1|-|TRBJ2-3|13|-
CASSSTLSDTQYF
TGTGCCAGCAGCTCAACGTTGTCAGATACGCAGTATTTT
>TRBV4-1|-|TRBJ2-5|18|TRBD2
CASSQDRLAGGRGETQYF
TGCGCCAGCAGCCAAGATCGGCTAGCGGGAGGGAGAGGGGAGACCCAGTACTTC
>TRBV18|-|TRBJ2-7|14|-
CASSPPGGSYEQYF
TGTGCCAGCTCACCACCCGGGGGATCCTACGAGCAGTACTTC
>TRBV7-2|-|TRBJ1-4|14|TRBD1
CASSPGGANEKLFF
TGTGCCAGCAGCCCAGGGGGAGCGAATGAAAAACTGTTTTTT
>TRBV7-2|-|TRBJ1-2|15|-
CASSLEPGGGYGYTF
TGTGCCAGCAGCTTAGAGCCGGGTGGAGGATATGGCTACACCTTC
>TRBV5-6|-|TRBJ2-1|15|TRBD1
CASSLWTGVMDEQFF
TGTGCCAGCAGTTTATGGACAGGGGTGATGGATGAGCAGTTCTTC
>TRBV19|-|TRBJ2-3|13|-
CASNRDFADTQYF
TGTGCCAGTAACCGGGACTTCGCAGATACGCAGTATTTT
>TRBV7-2|-|TRBJ2-1|14|-
CASSLSFPGNEQFF
TGTGCCAGCAGCTTAAGCTTTCCGGGAAATGAGCAGTTCTTC
>TRBV11-3|-|TRBJ2-1|13|-
CASSPDGDNEQFF
TGTGCCAGCAGCCCCGACGGTGACAATGAGCAGTTCTTC
>TRBV7-3|few|TRBJ2-7|14|-
CASSLKPGAYEQYF
TGTGCCAGCAGCTTAAAGCCGGGGGCCTACGAGCAGTACTTC
>TRBV7-9|-|TRBJ1-5|15|TRBD1
CASSLDTGGNQPQHF
TGTGCCAGCAGCTTAGATACAGGGGGAAATCAGCCCCAGCATTTT
>TRBV7-9|-|TRBJ2-1|12|-
CASSLVWREQFF
TGTGCCAGCAGCTTAGTTTGGCGAGAGCAGTTCTTC
>TRBV4-2|-|TRBJ2-7|15|-
CASSLLSDGDYEQYF
TGTGCCAGCAGCCTCCTTTCTGACGGAGATTACGAGCAGTACTTC
>TRBV5-1|-|TRBJ2-1|15|-
CASTSGLGANNEQFF
TGTGCCAGCACCTCCGGACTGGGGGCTAACAATGAGCAGTTCTTC
>TRBV6-1|once|TRBJ2-7|14|TRBD1
CASNPDRALYEQYF
TGTGCCAGCAACCCGGACAGGGCCCTCTACGAGCAGTACTTC
>TRBV4-3|-|TRBJ2-1|16|TRBD2
CASSQETSGKGYEQFF
TGCGCCAGCAGCCAGGAAACTAGCGGGAAAGGGTATGAGCAGTTCTTC
>TRBV7-9|-|TRBJ2-7|17|TRBD2
CASSPKLGGGGTYEQYF
TGTGCCAGCAGTCCGAAGTTAGGTGGCGGGGGGACCTACGAGCAGTACTTC
>TRBV9|-|TRBJ2-2|16|-
CASSALGTSNTGELFF
TGTGCCAGCAGCGCCCTCGGGACCTCGAACACCGGGGAGCTGTTTTTT
>TRBV11-3|-|TRBJ2-3|14|-
CASSVDSSTDTQYF
TGTGCCAGCTCTGTTGATTCTAGCACAGATACGCAGTATTTT
>TRBV5-1|-|TRBJ2-1|13|TRBD1
CASRDRGYNEQFF
TGCGCCAGCCGGGACAGGGGTTACAATGAGCAGTTCTTC
>TRBV7-2|-|TRBJ1-5|15|-
CASSLLGSLNQPQHF
TGTGCCAGCAGCTTACTGGGTTCCCTCAATCAGCCCCAGCATTTT
>TRBV12-2|-|TRBJ2-4|20|-
CASRPGNGGTSGRIGDIQYF
TGTGCAAGTCGCCCAGGGAATGGGGGGACTAGCGGGAGGATAGGGGACATTCAGTACTTC
>TRBV5-1|once|TRBJ2-3|16|TRBD2
CASSLGIAGSTDTQYF
TGCGCCAGCAGCTTGGGTATAGCGGGCAGCACAGATACGCAGTATTTT
>TRBV14|-|TRBJ2-1|15|-
CASSQDIVAGRGLVF
TGTGCCAGCAGCCAAGATATCGTCGCAGGGCGGGGCCTAGTCTTC
>TRBV4-2|-|TRBJ2-3|16|-
CASSQDVSSKRLTQYF
TGTGCCAGCAGCCAAGATGTGAGTTCGAAGAGGTTGACGCAGTATTTT
>TRBV11-2|-|TRBJ2-2|12|-
CASSMTTGELFF
TGTGCCAGCAGCATGACTACCGGGGAGCTGTTTTTT
>TRBV5-1|-|TRBJ2-7|14|-
CASSFDRPGVEQYF
TGCGCCAGCAGCTTTGACAGGCCGGGGGTCGAGCAGTACTTC
>TRBV5-1|-|TRBJ2-1|14|TRBD1
CASSLGQGANEQFF
TGCGCCAGCAGCTTGGGACAGGGGGCCAATGAGCAGTTCTTC
>TRBV15|-|TRBJ2-7|13|-
CATSRDRANEQYF
TGTGCCACCAGCAGAGATCGGGCAAACGAGCAGTACTTC
>TRBV5-5|-|TRBJ2-7|16|-
CASSSSLTGASYEQYF
TGTGCCAGCAGCTCCTCCTTAACGGGGGCCTCCTACGAGCAGTACTTC
>TRBV6-1|-|TRBJ1-2|13|-
CASRPTDNYGYTF
TGTGCCAGCAGACCGACAGATAACTATGGCTACACCTTC
>TRBV9|-|TRBJ2-5|14|TRBD1
CASSATGGQETQYF
TGTGCCAGCAGCGCCACAGGGGGCCAAGAGACCCAGTACTTC
>TRBV18|once|TRBJ2-1|16|-
CASSPPLLSSYNEQFF
TGTGCCAGCTCACCACCCTTGTTGAGCTCCTACAATGAGCAGTTCTTC
>TRBV7-2|-|TRBJ2-7|14|-
CASSLVAFIYEQYF
TGTGCCAGCAGCTTAGTCGCATTTATTTACGAGCAGTACTTC
>TRBV10-3|-|TRBJ2-5|15|-
CAISEPGRAGETQYF
TGTGCCATCAGTGAACCGGGGAGGGCAGGGGAGACACAGTACTTC
>TRBV7-9|-|TRBJ1-1|12|TRBD1
CASSRQGTEAFF
TGTGCCAGCAGTCGACAGGGCACCGAAGCTTTCTTT
>TRBV5-4|-|TRBJ2-2|16|TRBD1
CASSGRQGVATGELFF
TGTGCCAGCAGCGGTCGACAGGGCGTGGCCACCGGGGAGCTGTTTTTT
>TRBV10-3|-|TRBJ1-1|16|TRBD1
CAIRDPSTGPRGEAFF
TGTGCCATCAGGGACCCATCGACAGGGCCTAGAGGGGAAGCTTTCTTT
>TRBV28|-|TRBJ2-7|14|-
CASSLSGRSYEQYF
TGTGCCAGCAGTTTATCCGGGAGATCCTACGAGCAGTACTTC
>TRBV9|-|TRBJ2-7|15|TRBD1
CASSSGQGATYEQYF
TGTGCCAGCAGCTCCGGACAGGGGGCAACCTACGAGCAGTACTTC
>TRBV7-9|once|TRBJ2-2|15|-
CASSPGARGTGELFF
TGTGCCAGCAGCCCCGGGGCGAGGGGCACCGGGGAGCTGTTTTTT
>TRBV19|-|TRBJ1-1|13|-
CASSNRDSTAAFF
TGTGCCAGTAGTAACCGGGACTCCACTGCGGCTTTCTTT
>TRBV27|-|TRBJ2-3|14|-
CASSTPGLPDTQYF
TGTGCCAGCAGTACCCCGGGGCTGCCCGATACGCAGTATTTT
>TRBV5-1|-|TRBJ2-3|20|TRBD2
CASSLRRTGGLAGVGDTQYF
TGCGCCAGCAGCTTAAGAAGAACAGGGGGACTAGCGGGAGTAGGTGATACGCAGTATTTT
>TRBV10-1|few|TRBJ2-2|17|TRBD1
CASSEIAGTGLIGELFF
TGCGCCAGCAGTGAGATTGCCGGGACAGGGTTAATCGGGGAGCTGTTTTTT
>TRBV18|-|TRBJ1-4|15|-
CASFTGGAGNEKLFF
TGTGCCAGCTTCACCGGGGGAGCGGGTAATGAAAAACTGTTTTTT
>TRBV5-1|-|TRBJ2-1|17|-
CASSFLGAVNDPGEQFF
TGCGCCAGCAGCTTCCTCGGGGCAGTAAATGACCCAGGCGAGCAGTTCTTC
>TRBV27|-|TRBJ2-7|17|TRBD2
CASSFPRGLAGHYEQYF
TGTGCCAGCAGTTTCCCGAGGGGATTAGCGGGACACTACGAGCAGTACTTC
>TRBV10-1|-|TRBJ2-1|16|-
CASSELASREYGEQFF
TGCGCCAGCAGTGAGTTGGCTAGCAGGGAGTACGGTGAGCAGTTCTTC
>TRBV27|-|TRBJ1-5|14|-
CASSLKNSNQPQHF
TGTGCCAGCAGTCTCAAAAATAGCAATCAGCCCCAGCATTTT
>TRBV28|-|TRBJ2-7|13|-
CASSGDISYEQYF
TGTGCCAGCAGTGGGGACATCAGCTACGAGCAGTACTTC